The present entry profiles one TCR beta chain with its context. This CDR3 is 14 amino acids long. Germline assignment: CDR1 MNHNY and CDR2 SVGAGI (reference sequence). V trimming: 10 bases; J trimming: 3 bases; junction bases outside the gene matches: 9. The source of the sample is a study of cytomegalovirus exposure and HLA in healthy donors. Whole-study context: As an earlier analysis found, 180 million or so T cells yielded about 120 million unique TCR beta sequences.

The PCR was carried out with 60 Vbeta primers and 13 Jbeta primers. Profiling relied on immunoSEQ multiplex PCR, and the TCRdb table lists in-frame clones only, not all of them. The table has around 90,000 clones, roughly three quarters seen once. Sequences were obtained from PBMCs. This clonotype was obtained from a man aged 30-40 years in good health and CMV-seronegative. V is TRBV6-6 and J is TRBJ2-1; 7 nucleotides match TRBD2. The CDR3 region is CATEAGPVYNEQFF. CDR3 in DNA: TGTGCCACCGAAGCGGGGCCCGTCTACAATGAGCAGTTCTTC.